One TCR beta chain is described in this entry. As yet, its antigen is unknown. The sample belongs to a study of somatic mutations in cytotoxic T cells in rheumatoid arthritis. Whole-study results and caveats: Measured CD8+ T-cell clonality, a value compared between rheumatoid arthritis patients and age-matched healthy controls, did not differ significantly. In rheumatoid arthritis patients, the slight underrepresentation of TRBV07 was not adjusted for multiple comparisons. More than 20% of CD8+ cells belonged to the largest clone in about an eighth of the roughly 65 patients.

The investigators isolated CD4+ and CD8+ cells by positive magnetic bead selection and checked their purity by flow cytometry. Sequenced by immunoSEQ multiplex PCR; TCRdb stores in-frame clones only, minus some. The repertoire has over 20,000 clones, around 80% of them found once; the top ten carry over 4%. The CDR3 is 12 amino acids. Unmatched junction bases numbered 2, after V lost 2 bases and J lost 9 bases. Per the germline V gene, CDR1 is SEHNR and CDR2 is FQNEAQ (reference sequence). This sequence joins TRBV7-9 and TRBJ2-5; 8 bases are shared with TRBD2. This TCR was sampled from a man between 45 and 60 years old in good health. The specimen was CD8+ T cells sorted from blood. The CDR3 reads CASSLNGGAQYF. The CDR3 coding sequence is TGTGCCAGCAGCTTAAACGGGGGGGCCCAGTACTTC.